A selection of T cell receptor beta chains follows, all from one sample in a study of CD8 T cells in Susac syndrome. TCRdb independently ran MiXCR on the immunoSEQ multiplex PCR reads; one entry per CDR3 protein. The table has over 150,000 distinct CDR3 sequences, 85% to 95% seen once; the top ten hold 0.099%. The sequenced material came from CD4+ T cells from PBMCs. The source of these receptors is a human donor with Susac syndrome. Each CDR3 is given with its conserved first and last residue. The order of the fields is CDR3 protein, CDR3 DNA, J gene, D gene, clone size, V gene. The D gene is left open where the match is weak. Clone size is given for some rows only: seen once, a few or many times, or a class if the clone is expanded.

CAITSGQGDIQYF TGTGCCATCACCAGTGGACAGGGCGACATTCAGTACTTC TRBJ2-4 TRBD1 . TRBV10-3
CSARLSHSNQPQHF TGCAGTGCTAGGCTTTCTCATAGCAATCAGCCCCAGCATTTT TRBJ1-5 . . TRBV20-1
CASSPDRGKTEAFF TGTGCCAGCAGTCCCGACAGGGGGAAGACTGAAGCTTTCTTT TRBJ1-1 TRBD1 . TRBV28
CASNLKGYLGTEAFF TGTGCCAGCAACCTAAAGGGTTATCTCGGCACTGAAGCTTTCTTT TRBJ1-1 . . TRBV13
CASSQWGTNTEAFF TGTGCCAGCAGCCAGTGGGGAACGAACACTGAAGCTTTCTTT TRBJ1-1 . . TRBV7-2
CASSLGQSLRQETQYF TGTGCCAGCAGCTTAGGGCAGTCCCTACGCCAAGAGACCCAGTACTTC TRBJ2-5 . . TRBV7-9
CASRQIILQPQHF TGTGCCAGCAGACAAATAATCCTCCAGCCCCAGCATTTT TRBJ1-5 . . TRBV6-6
CSAFRLAGGNEQYF TGCAGTGCTTTTAGACTAGCGGGAGGTAACGAGCAGTACTTC TRBJ2-7 TRBD2 once TRBV20-1
CASSQDWTEPYEQYF TGTGCCAGCAGCCAAGATTGGACAGAGCCCTACGAGCAGTACTTC TRBJ2-7 . . TRBV14
CASRQQGPSYEQYF TGTGCCAGCAGACAGCAAGGACCCTCCTACGAGCAGTACTTC TRBJ2-7 . few TRBV28
CASSVELGTEAFF TGTGCCAGCAGCGTAGAATTGGGTACTGAAGCTTTCTTT TRBJ1-1 . . TRBV9
CASSQDGDHSYNEQFF TGCGCCAGCAGCCAAGATGGGGATCACTCCTACAATGAGCAGTTCTTC TRBJ2-1 . . TRBV4-3
CASNQRGILQETQYF TGTGCCAGCAATCAGCGGGGGATACTCCAAGAGACCCAGTACTTC TRBJ2-5 TRBD2 . TRBV2
CSASVPAGVRNEQFF TGCAGTGCTAGTGTCCCAGCGGGAGTGCGAAATGAGCAGTTCTTC TRBJ2-1 TRBD2 . TRBV20-1
CASSFWTSGSNTGELFF TGCGCCAGCAGCTTCTGGACTAGCGGGTCTAACACCGGGGAGCTGTTTTTT TRBJ2-2 TRBD2 . TRBV5-1
CSPGLAGAYEQYF TGCAGCCCGGGACTAGCGGGAGCCTACGAGCAGTACTTC TRBJ2-7 TRBD2 . TRBV20-1
CASSQYGSRAEAFF TGCGCCAGCAGCCAATACGGGAGTCGGGCTGAAGCTTTCTTT TRBJ1-1 . . TRBV5-1
CASRQASGGELFF TGTGCCAGCAGACAAGCTTCGGGTGGGGAGCTGTTTTTT TRBJ2-2 . . TRBV9
CASSQAFGDTQYF TGCGCCAGCAGCCAAGCTTTCGGTGATACGCAGTATTTT TRBJ2-3 . . TRBV4-1
CASSQEGGPQHF TGTGCCAGCAGCCAAGAAGGAGGGCCCCAGCATTTT TRBJ1-5 . . TRBV3-1
CATSRDKSVMNTEAFF TGTGCCACCAGCAGAGATAAGTCGGTCATGAACACTGAAGCTTTCTTT TRBJ1-1 . . TRBV15
CASSFQDQPQHF TGTGCCAGCAGCTTCCAGGATCAGCCCCAGCATTTT TRBJ1-5 . . TRBV7-9
CSARASGTSYNEQFF TGCAGTGCTAGGGCTAGCGGAACCTCCTACAATGAGCAGTTCTTC TRBJ2-1 TRBD2 once TRBV20-1
CAWREKNDWQEQFF TGTGCCTGGAGGGAAAAAAACGACTGGCAAGAGCAGTTCTTC TRBJ2-1 . . TRBV30
CATSDLERNTGELFF TGTGCCACCAGTGATTTAGAGCGGAACACCGGGGAGCTGTTTTTT TRBJ2-2 . . TRBV24-1
CASSTTSPNEQFF TGTGCCAGTAGTACCACTAGCCCCAATGAGCAGTTCTTC TRBJ2-1 . . TRBV19
CASSLATGGGDTQYF TGCGCCAGCAGCTTGGCAACGGGAGGAGGGGATACGCAGTATTTT TRBJ2-3 TRBD2 . TRBV5-1
CASSPGQEETQYF TGTGCCAGCTCACCCGGACAGGAAGAGACCCAGTACTTC TRBJ2-5 TRBD1 . TRBV18
CASSFGGLGTSGDNEQFF TGTGCCAGCAGTTTTGGGGGGCTAGGGACTAGCGGTGACAATGAGCAGTTCTTC TRBJ2-1 TRBD2 . TRBV6-5
CSVSNILGGTDTQYF TGCAGCGTTTCTAATATTTTGGGGGGCACAGATACGCAGTATTTT TRBJ2-3 . . TRBV29-1
CASSSRSGTSVGYTDTQYF TGTGCCAGCAGCTCGAGATCCGGGACTTCAGTAGGTTACACAGATACGCAGTATTTT TRBJ2-3 . . TRBV9
CASSSDRRQAGTF TGTGCCAGCAGTTCAGATCGAAGACAGGCTGGCACCTTC TRBJ1-2 . once TRBV12-3/TRBV12-4
CSVGRLWGEDTEAFF TGCAGCGTCGGGAGGCTTTGGGGGGAAGACACTGAAGCTTTCTTT TRBJ1-1 . . TRBV29-1
CASSWGEAGPETQYF TGTGCCAGCAGTTGGGGTGAGGCGGGGCCGGAGACCCAGTACTTC TRBJ2-5 . once TRBV6-2/TRBV6-3
CAWSPPGQVHTDTQYF TGTGCCTGGAGTCCTCCGGGACAGGTACATACGGATACGCAGTATTTT TRBJ2-3 TRBD1 once TRBV30
CAWSVPSPSDRSNEQFF TGTGCCTGGAGTGTACCGAGTCCATCGGACAGGTCCAATGAGCAGTTCTTC TRBJ2-1 TRBD1 . TRBV30
CASSSPSTGELFF TGTGCCAGCAGCTCACCAAGCACCGGGGAGCTGTTTTTT TRBJ2-2 . once TRBV11-2
CATSPGQGSGANVLTF TGTGCCACCAGCCCGGGACAGGGGTCTGGGGCCAACGTCCTGACTTTC TRBJ2-6 TRBD1 . TRBV24-1
CAWSEPDRLFTEAFF TGTGCCTGGAGTGAGCCTGACAGGTTATTCACTGAAGCTTTCTTT TRBJ1-1 . . TRBV30
CASSQDLGGQPQHF TGTGCCAGCAGCCAAGATCTAGGGGGTCAGCCCCAGCATTTT TRBJ1-5 . . TRBV3-1
CASSLRTGEDEQYF TGCGCCAGCAGCTTGAGGACAGGGGAGGACGAGCAGTACTTC TRBJ2-7 TRBD1 . TRBV5-1
CATSRDRGGGETQYF TGTGCCACCAGCAGAGATCGCGGGGGGGGAGAGACCCAGTACTTC TRBJ2-5 TRBD2 . TRBV15
CASSPKTRDRSYEQYF TGTGCCAGCAGCCCAAAAACGCGGGACAGATCCTACGAGCAGTACTTC TRBJ2-7 . . TRBV6-2/TRBV6-3
CASSLGLPDTQYF TGTGCCAGCTCCTTGGGGTTACCAGATACGCAGTATTTT TRBJ2-3 . once TRBV18
CASSPRGWDNSPLHF TGTGCCAGCTCACCAAGGGGGTGGGATAATTCACCCCTCCACTTT TRBJ1-6 . . TRBV18
CASSLGPQSAGANVLTF TGTGCCAGCAGCTTGGGCCCTCAGAGTGCTGGGGCCAACGTCCTGACTTTC TRBJ2-6 . . TRBV5-4
CASSPRGTSLDTQYF TGTGCCAGCAGCCCCAGGGGGACTAGCCTGGATACGCAGTATTTT TRBJ2-3 TRBD2 . TRBV11-2
CSAIRNRQGATGELFF TGCAGTGCTATTCGGAACCGACAGGGCGCGACCGGGGAGCTGTTTTTT TRBJ2-2 TRBD1 once TRBV20-1
CATSDARDSQETQYF TGTGCCACCAGTGATGCCCGGGACAGCCAAGAGACCCAGTACTTC TRBJ2-5 TRBD1 . TRBV24-1